This TCR beta chain was captured in a study of blood T cells in healthy people across ages. Study-level findings and limits: Aged donors had fewer naive CD4+ cells and lower diversity than long-lived donors.

PBMCs were isolated at a quantity of at least 7 million per sample. This CDR3 spans 17 amino acids. Germline V lookup: CDR1 MNHEY, CDR2 SVGEGT. Trimming left V 2 bases short and J 2 bases short, with 19 bases between. Primers used in a second PCR of about 7 to 12 cycles were a sample-barcoded 5' primer and a J-beta primer mix. Using its own MiXCR run on the 5' RACE reads, TCRdb lists one record per CDR3 protein. This table holds roughly 1,500,000 distinct CDR3 sequences, approximately 38% found once. Note on this clonotype: The target antigen is unknown.

The clonotype comes from a woman aged 18-29 years in good health. Sequencing was done on a sample of blood. This chain links TRBV6-2 or TRBV6-3 with TRBJ2-7, with D perhaps being TRBD1 or TRBD2 (5 bases each). The CDR3 DNA sequence: TGTGCCAGCAGTTACGAGGGGTGGGACCCGGGCCCCTACGAGCAGTACTTC. It encodes CASSYEGWDPGPYEQYF.